Below, one T cell receptor (beta chain) is given with its context. Its antigen is not yet known. No much larger clonotype is one base removed from it; base qualities were not supplied. The protocol used for the library was the immunoSEQ multiplex PCR assay. For the multiplex PCR, a mixture combining 60 forward primers for TCR Vbeta segments and 13 reverse primers for TCR Jbeta segments was used. Amplification of the CDR3 region of rearranged TCR beta genes was performed with a multiplex PCR assay on genomic DNA. On the Illumina HiSeq System, the amplified TCR beta libraries were sequenced as 87-base-pair reads. The paper's processing steps were these. Across the roughly 670 repertoires, a later analysis counted 60 million to 90 million unique TCR beta chains, some 11 million of which were shared by at least two donors. A nearest-neighbor algorithm error-corrected the raw reads and collapsed the reads into unique sequences, merging closely related sequences to remove PCR and sequencing errors. V, D and J gene segments were assigned by aligning CDR3 sequences to IMGT reference sequences. For a sequence to be retained, a match of at least six nucleotides was required to both a V gene segment and a J gene segment. A rearrangement was called productive if the CDR3 had no stop codons and remained in frame with V and J, and every other rearrangement was called non-productive. Following IMGT convention, CDR3 was defined as the stretch from the second conserved V-encoded cysteine to the conserved J-encoded phenylalanine. In an earlier analysis of around 600 of the donors, sequences lacking an unambiguous match to a single V gene segment were excluded. In an earlier analysis of 587 of the donors, V segments were called functional above 56.7% productive rearrangements and were called segregating when the between-donor standard deviation exceeded 5%. To diagnose cytomegalovirus status from the catalog of TCR beta chain sequences, a statistical classification framework was built. A later analysis assigned V and J genes by comparing TCR nucleotide sequences with IMGT/GENE-DB human TR gene sequences. A later analysis assigned CDR3 sequences and most-parsimonious VDJ recombination scenarios with the TCRdist pipeline. In a later analysis, every TCR beta chain was defined by the combination of its CDR3 amino acid sequence and its V-gene family, and reads without a unique V-gene family were dropped. A later analysis removed several hundred highly shared, low-generation-probability nucleotide sequences to deal with suspected cross-contamination and a sequencing artifact. A later analysis calculated a clonal expansion index for each public chain from normalized within-repertoire ranks of inferred template counts. In a later analysis, generation probabilities were computed using a VDJ recombination model fitted to out-of-frame rearrangements, and the results were checked against IGoR. In a later analysis, TCR-TCR, TCR-HLA and TCR-CMV co-occurrence was scored with hypergeometric tests, and a repertoire-size bias correction was applied to TCR pairs. In a later analysis, false discovery rates were estimated by permuting HLA or CMV assignments 20 times. In a later analysis, co-occurring TCRs were grouped using DBSCAN, with TCRdist sequence similarity added in when clustering inside HLA-allele-positive subsets. Repertoires with fewer than 30,000 or more than 120,000 public chains, plus five repertoires with anomalous nucleotide sharing, were excluded from co-occurrence clustering. Sourced from immuneACCESS, this table was stored by TCRdb with only in-frame sequences that have V and J called. A share of the clones is absent; for the studies checked, an unresolved V gene accounts for under half, and the remainder has no known explanation. V, J and clone size derive from that table, while D and trimming were established from the DNA sequence. The sample data list approximately 88,000 clones, and roughly three quarters of these were observed just once. The ten biggest clones cover about 3.8% of the sample.

The data stem from a study of cytomegalovirus exposure and HLA in healthy donors (dated by TCRdb to between 2016 and 2019). Regarding the research as a whole: An earlier analysis of several hundred of the donors reported 276 Gb of sequence data and 90 million to 120 million unique TCR beta sequences obtained from roughly 170 million T cells. An early release that covered about 600 HLA-typed donors contained approximately 300 gigabases of sequencing data and around 85 million unique TCR sequences. Among the roughly 390 genotyped donors, around 81% belonged to the genetic ancestry cluster associated with self-reported Caucasian donors. The study was designed to test whether signatures of past pathogen exposure could be identified by cataloging public T cell receptors. The study profiled the T cell repertoires of fewer than 850 subjects by immunosequencing and related them to cytomegalovirus serostatus. In addition to the first cohort of about 650 subjects, a separate validation cohort of under 150 different subjects was used. High-throughput TCR immunosequencing, statistical association of individual TCRs with disease status, and machine learning were combined to predict cytomegalovirus infection status. A later analysis re-analyzed previously published TCR beta repertoires from 666 donors and added high-resolution HLA genotyping to study TCR occurrence patterns. Rather than using new phenotypic data, the later analysis identified candidate immune exposures from TCR beta sequences and from how often those sequences occurred across donors. An earlier analysis of approximately 580 of the donors used high-throughput TCR beta sequencing to judge whether each TCR beta V gene segment behaved as functional or pseudogenic. Donor age, sex, ethnicity and CMV serostatus were collected together with the repertoire data. A later genetic analysis used genome-wide SNP genotypes for about 65% of the 666 donors, treating that subset as a discovery cohort. All discovery cohort repertoires had been generated on a single sequencing platform. Class I and class II HLA loci were covered by the typing at four-digit resolution. Typing coverage differed by locus: A, B, C, DRB1 and DQB1 were typed in roughly 620-640 donors, DQA1 in roughly 500, DPA1 in around 610, and DPB1 in 400 to 490. Four to six DR-DQ haplotypes were handled as single units for association and clustering, since linkage in the cohort was strong. Among some 400 genotyped donors of the cohort, an average of approximately 240,000 unique TCR beta nucleotide sequences was sequenced per donor, of which about 20% were non-productive.

The cohort consisted of hundreds of healthy bone marrow donors. Cohort members were all nominally healthy when sampled, although unrecorded immune exposures were likely present. The donor tested CMV seronegative and was one of the 352 seronegative cohort members. A peripheral blood sample was collected from each donor, and TCR beta sequencing was performed on peripheral blood mononuclear cells. Genomic DNA was extracted from the blood cell samples with the Qiagen DNeasy Blood Extraction Kit. What the work shows at the level of the full study, not this receptor alone: Because counts were too low, roughly 17 rarely observed V segments, including chromosome 9 orphons, were left out of the earlier analysis of 587 of the donors. An association between a missense DCLRE1C variant and V-gene and J-gene trimming of TCR beta chains was found in a later genetic analysis and replicated in an independent cohort. A further reported finding was that TCR beta sequences accurately predicted the HLA-A and HLA-B alleles for most subjects in the first cohort. In a later analysis, most CMV-associated TCR beta chains were found to appear HLA-restricted, with HLA associations seemingly driven largely by CMV exposure. Presence/absence analyses assumed roughly uniform sequencing depth across donors, an assumption that may not hold. In an earlier analysis of approximately 590 of the donors, most TCR beta V segments were observed in productive rearrangements about 90% or about 30% of the time, broadly matching IMGT annotations. In a later analysis, TCR association rates were found to vary across HLA loci, with the most associated TCRs seen for DRB1 alleles and the fewest for HLA-C alleles. At a false discovery rate of 0.05, a later analysis linked 15,000 to 20,000 TCR beta sequences to specific HLA alleles. HLA typing was unavailable for some donors at each locus, so association tests used only the typed subset. When HLA alleles, especially DR and DQ, strongly co-occurred, TCR associations were difficult to assign to individual alleles. Compared with the roughly 600-donor mean, donors in an Asian-associated ancestry cluster had fewer N-insertions in productive TCRs, according to a later genetic analysis. The sequencing pipeline was judged likely to have produced a cluster of highly shared sequence variants as a technical artifact. In the study, 164 TCR beta chains were listed as associated with cytomegalovirus. The 87-base-pair reads could not distinguish some IMGT-functional V segments, including TRBV6-2 and TRBV6-3, so those segments were excluded. In a later analysis, several top co-occurrence clusters were reported to appear linked to parvovirus B19, influenza, CMV and Epstein-Barr virus. Most TCR sequences were seen in very few donors, while some public TCRs were found in many individuals. The classifier was reported to diagnose cytomegalovirus status with high specificity and sensitivity in both the original and validation cohorts. In vitro tests confirmed that a few of the cytomegalovirus-associated TCR beta chains recognize cytomegalovirus antigens. This cohort had only TCR beta chains sequenced, and the lack of alpha or paired-chain data limited which features could be detected. The authors suggested that the approach could potentially be extended to other disease states and immunological phenotypes. For the cohort, immune exposure information was limited to CMV serostatus. Compared with equally common non-associated chains, HLA-associated TCR beta chains in a later analysis were more clonally expanded and had lower generation probabilities. Linkage disequilibrium might explain the correlated functional status among segregating V segments, but an unknown experimental factor could not be ruled out.

Based on the germline V gene (reference sequence), the CDR1 and CDR2 sequences are GTSNPN and SVGIG. V sheds 1 base and J sheds 0 bases, leaving 10 bases between their ends. The CDR3 numbers 15 residues from cysteine through phenylalanine. The kept DNA is CDR3 alone, 45 bases in frame from the first base. The chain joins TRBV30 to TRBJ2-1, with a tentative D gene TRBD2 over 6 matching bases. The receptor was isolated from a man aged 25-45 years in good health and CMV-seronegative. The specimen sequenced was PBMCs. The encoded CDR3 is CAWSGRDSSYNEQFF. The DNA reads as follows: TGTGCCTGGAGTGGCCGGGACTCCTCCTACAATGAGCAGTTCTTC.